This T cell receptor (beta chain) was sequenced in a study of blood T cell repertoires in COVID-19. About the study: The study drew acute and convalescent COVID-19 samples from the United States, Italy and Spain. The analysed material was cDNA or gDNA that came from T cells, B-cell-depleted T cells, or PBMCs.

The protocol was immunoSEQ multiplex PCR, while the TCRdb copy is restricted to in-frame clones and leaves out a portion. Here the sample spans 40,000 to 50,000 clones, around four fifths being singletons. The CDR3 is 15 amino acids. CDR1 is MDHEN and CDR2 is SYDVKM in the germline V gene. Trimming left V 3 bases short and J 4 bases short, with 14 bases between. The rearrangement joins TRBV28 to TRBJ2-3, with a tentative D call TRBD2 (5 bases). Sequenced sample: peripheral blood. The TCR originated in a man aged 50 to 60 with active COVID-19. Here the CDR3 DNA reads TGTGCCAGCAGTTTTGGAACTAGGTTCCCAGATACGCAGTATTTT. Amino acids: CASSFGTRFPDTQYF.